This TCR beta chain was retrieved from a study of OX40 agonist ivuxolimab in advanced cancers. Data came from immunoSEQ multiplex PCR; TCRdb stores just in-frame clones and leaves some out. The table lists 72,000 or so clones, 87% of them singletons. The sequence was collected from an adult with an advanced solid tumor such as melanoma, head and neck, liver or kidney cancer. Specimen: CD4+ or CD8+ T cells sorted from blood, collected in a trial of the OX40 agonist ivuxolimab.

CDR3 region: CASSLVGKTQHGELFF. The CDR3 coding sequence is TGTGCCAGCAGCTTAGTTGGAAAGACTCAGCACGGGGAGCTGTTTTTT. V is TRBV7-3 and J is TRBJ2-2; D is unresolved. Germline-derived CDR1 and CDR2 are SGHTA and FQGTGA. V was shortened by 2 bases and J by 7 bases, with 17 bases between the two germline ends. This CDR3 is built from 16 residues. Based on the CDR3 plus reference TRBV7-3 and TRBJ2-2, the full variable domain is GAGVSQTPSNKVTEKGKYVELRCDPISGHTALYWYRQSLGQGPEFLIYFQGTGAADDSGLPNDRFFAVRPEGSVSTLKIQRTERGDSAVYLCASSLVGKTQHGELFFGEGSRLTVL.